This T cell receptor beta chain was recorded in a study of T cells after yellow fever vaccination. Study observations and caveats: From the bulk population, abundant clonotypes could contaminate and appear within FACS-sorted repertoires. A weaker secondary response peaked on day 5, the primary on day 15.

This clonotype was recorded many times. Its antigen is undetermined. The authors made TCR cDNA by 5'RACE template switching, adding a universal primer site and UMIs. TCRdb independently ran MiXCR on the 5' RACE reads; one entry per CDR3 protein. The data show about 320,000 distinct CDR3 sequences, around 4.5% seen once. The sample was PBMCs, taken 15 days after the yellow fever booster vaccination. The receptor comes from a man between 18 and 29 years old who received the YFV17D yellow fever vaccine.

The CDR3, as DNA: TGTGCCAGCAGCTTAAGACTAGATTACAATGAGCAGTTCTTC. Encoded protein: CASSLRLDYNEQFF. This chain joins TRBV11-2 and TRBJ2-1, with a tentative D call TRBD2 (6 bases). With 2 bases removed from V and 4 bases from J, the gap between germline ends came to 9 bases. CDR3 length: 14 residues. CDR1 is SGHAT, CDR2 FQNNGV, per germline.